This T cell receptor (beta chain) appears in the sequencing data of a study of T cells after yellow fever vaccination. Germline CDR1 is SGHRS and CDR2 is YFSETQ. Trimming pared 3 bases from V and 0 bases from J, leaving 16 bases between. The CDR3 length is 16 residues. Study outcomes and limitations: Just a small share of clonotypes turned up in the CD4 compartment as well as the CD8 compartment. Primary-vaccination clones mostly resurfaced post-booster (just under 98% CD4, approximately 87% CD8).

TCRdb fed the 5' RACE reads into MiXCR, producing one record per CDR3 protein. This sample has tens of thousands of distinct CDR3 sequences; 7.5% to 9% occur once, and the top ten carry around 38%. This clonotype has a count of ten or more. Antigen: not known. This sequence originates from a man aged 30 to 45 who received the YFV17D yellow fever vaccine. This sequence joins TRBV5-1 and TRBJ2-7; no reliable D call. The source material was CD8+ T cells sorted from PBMCs, sampled on the day of the yellow fever booster vaccination. The CDR3 sequence: CASSSLTGRSSYEQYF. Written as DNA, the CDR3 is TGCGCCAGCAGCTCATTAACTGGACGTAGCTCCTACGAGCAGTACTTC.